This T cell receptor beta chain came from a study of blood T cell repertoires in COVID-19. Whole-study context: Samples of COVID-19 (acute and convalescent) were obtained from the United States, Italy and Spain. The analysed material was cDNA or gDNA that came from T cells, B-cell-depleted T cells, or PBMCs.

The method was immunoSEQ multiplex PCR; TCRdb's version includes in-frame clones alone and lacks a portion of them. The sample shows about 170,000 clones, 85% to 90% of them seen only once. The CDR3 contains 14 residues. Germline lookup yields CDR1 MDHEN and CDR2 SYDVKM. J lost 6 bases, V lost 5 bases, and 9 bases had no gene match. The chain employs TRBV28 and TRBJ1-1; TRBD1 matches at 7 bases. Sequencing used peripheral blood. The clonotype comes from a woman aged 80 or older with COVID-19, enrolled during active disease. The CDR3 is CASSPTSTGAEAFF. CDR3 sequence (DNA): TGTGCCAGCAGTCCTACCTCAACAGGGGCTGAAGCTTTCTTT. The complete variable domain, with remaining parts taken from reference TRBV28 and TRBJ1-1, reads DVKVTQSSRYLVKRTGEKVFLECVQDMDHENMFWYRQDPGLGLRLIYFSYDVKMKEKGDIPEGYSVSREKKERFSLILESASTNQTSMYLCASSPTSTGAEAFFGQGTRLTVV.